This T cell receptor beta chain was found in a study of OX40 agonist ivuxolimab in advanced cancers. Study-level information: Enrolled patients in dose escalation had cancers that were hepatocellular carcinoma, melanoma, renal cell or head and neck cancer. Age averaged about 66 years (range roughly 23 to 79), and roughly 80% were male.

The assay was immunoSEQ multiplex PCR, and TCRdb's table has in-frame clones only and misses some. In the table there are about 70,000 clones, 88% of which are singletons. Regarding the study as a whole: In general, CD8+ T cells held more expanded clones than CD4+ did, on average.

This clone has just one count. The antigen remains undetermined. This TCR derives from an adult with an advanced solid tumor such as melanoma, head and neck, liver or kidney cancer. The sample consisted of CD4+ or CD8+ T cells sorted from blood, taken in a trial of the OX40 agonist ivuxolimab.

The CDR3 coding sequence is TGCGCCAGCAGGAAGGGTGGCCTCGACGAGCAGTACTTC. This gives the protein CASRKGGLDEQYF. The chain uses TRBV5-1 and TRBJ2-7; D unresolved. Trimming pared 5 bases from V and 5 bases from J, leaving 14 bases between. The length of the CDR3 is 13 residues. Germline V lookup: CDR1 SGHRS, CDR2 YFSETQ.